This record looks at one TCR beta chain sequence and its context. The antigen remains unidentified. TCRdb's copy holds only in-frame clones and misses some; the assay was immunoSEQ multiplex PCR. The table shows about 90,000 clones, with roughly 82% occurring only once. Unmatched junction bases numbered 2, after V lost 3 bases and J lost 5 bases. Germline CDR1 reads MGHRA; CDR2 reads YSYEKL. The CDR3 totals 14 residues. The data originate from a study of radiation and T cells in renal cell carcinoma. Whole-study results and caveats: Without pretreatment biopsies, baseline tumor clonotype presence was undetermined.

Time point here: blood 4 weeks post-SBRT, at nephrectomy. The treatment here: 15 Gy SBRT to primary tumor, nephrectomy 4 weeks later. Blood was sampled at baseline, 2 weeks and 4 weeks after SBRT. Sequencing used blood, obtained from a patient whose treatment included radiotherapy and nephrectomy. This chain links TRBV4-1 with TRBJ2-1; 9 bases align to TRBD2. This receptor was obtained from a man aged 55 to 70 with renal cell carcinoma. The DNA for the CDR3 is TGCGCCAGCAGCCAGTGGACTAGCGACAATGAGCAGTTCTTC. It yields the protein CASSQWTSDNEQFF.